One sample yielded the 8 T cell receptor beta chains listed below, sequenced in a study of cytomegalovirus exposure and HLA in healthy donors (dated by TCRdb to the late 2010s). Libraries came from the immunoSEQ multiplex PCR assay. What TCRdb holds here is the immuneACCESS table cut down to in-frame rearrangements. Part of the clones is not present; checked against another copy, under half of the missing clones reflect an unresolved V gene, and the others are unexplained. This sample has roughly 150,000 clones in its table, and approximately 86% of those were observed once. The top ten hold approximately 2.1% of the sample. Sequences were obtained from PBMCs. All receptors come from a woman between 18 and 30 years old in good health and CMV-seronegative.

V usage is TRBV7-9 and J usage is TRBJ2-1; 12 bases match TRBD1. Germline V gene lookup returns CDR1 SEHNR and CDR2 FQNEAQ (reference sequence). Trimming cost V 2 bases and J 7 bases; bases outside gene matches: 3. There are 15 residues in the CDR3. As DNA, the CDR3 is TGTGCCAGCAGCTTAACGGGACAGGGGGCTAATGAGCAGTTCTTC. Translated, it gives CASSLTGQGANEQFF.

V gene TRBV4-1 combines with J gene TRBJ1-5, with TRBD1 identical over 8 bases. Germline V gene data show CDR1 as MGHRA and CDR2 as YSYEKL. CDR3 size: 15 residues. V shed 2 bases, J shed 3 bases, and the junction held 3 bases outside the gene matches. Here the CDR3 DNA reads TGCGCCAGCAGCCAAATGGACAGGGACAATCAGCCCCAGCATTTT. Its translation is CASSQMDRDNQPQHF.

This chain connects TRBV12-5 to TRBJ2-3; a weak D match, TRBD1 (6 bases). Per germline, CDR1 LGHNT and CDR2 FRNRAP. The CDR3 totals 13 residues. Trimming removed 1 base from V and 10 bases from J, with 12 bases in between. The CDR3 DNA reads TGTGCTAGTGGTTTGGCTACAGGGCTTGCGCAGTATTTT. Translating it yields CASGLATGLAQYF.

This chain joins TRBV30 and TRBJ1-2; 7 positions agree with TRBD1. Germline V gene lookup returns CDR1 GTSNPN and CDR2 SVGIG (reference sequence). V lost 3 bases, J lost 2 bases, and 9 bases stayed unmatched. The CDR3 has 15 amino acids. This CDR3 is CAWSVGQVGNYGYTF. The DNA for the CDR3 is TGTGCCTGGAGCGTCGGACAGGTCGGGAACTATGGCTACACCTTC.

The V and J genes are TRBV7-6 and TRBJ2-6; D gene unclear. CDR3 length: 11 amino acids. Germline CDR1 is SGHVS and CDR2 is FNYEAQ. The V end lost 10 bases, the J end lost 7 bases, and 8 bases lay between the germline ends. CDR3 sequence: CAIPGANVLTF. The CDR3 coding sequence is TGTGCCATCCCGGGTGCCAACGTCCTGACTTTC.

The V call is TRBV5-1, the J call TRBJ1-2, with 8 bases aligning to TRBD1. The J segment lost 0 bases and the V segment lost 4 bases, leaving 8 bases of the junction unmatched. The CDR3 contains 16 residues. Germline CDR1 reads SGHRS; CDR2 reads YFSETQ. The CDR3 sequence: CASSPTDRVPNYGYTF. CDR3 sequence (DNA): TGCGCCAGCAGCCCCACGGACAGGGTGCCTAACTATGGCTACACCTTC.

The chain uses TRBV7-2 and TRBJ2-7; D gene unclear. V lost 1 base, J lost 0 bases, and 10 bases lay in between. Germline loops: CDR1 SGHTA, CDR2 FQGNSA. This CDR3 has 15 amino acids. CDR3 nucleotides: TGTGCCAGCAGCTTAGGACACATCCCCTCCTACGAGCAGTACTTC. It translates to CASSLGHIPSYEQYF.

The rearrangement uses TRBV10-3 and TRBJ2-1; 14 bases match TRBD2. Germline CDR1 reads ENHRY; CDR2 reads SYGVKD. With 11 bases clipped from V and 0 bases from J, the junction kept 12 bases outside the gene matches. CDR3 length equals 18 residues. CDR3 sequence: CASTRGTSGGSSYNEQFF. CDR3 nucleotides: TGTGCCTCCACTCGGGGGACTAGCGGGGGTAGCTCCTACAATGAGCAGTTCTTC.